The present entry profiles one TCR beta chain with its context. Its antigen is not known. Other DNA sequences in the sample encode the same CDR3. There are 13 residues in the CDR3. CDR1 is SGDLS, CDR2 YYNGEE, per germline. The V end was cut by 0 bases, the J end by 4 bases, with 5 bases between. This entry is derived from a study of shared clonotypes between healthy human individuals. Study conclusions and caveats: Shared clonotypes across all four donors exceeded non-shared ones in generation probability. Researchers found naive subsets generally carried larger estimated richness than memory subsets.

The assay ran at deep level. Original methodology: Filtering differed because ImmunoSEQ produced junction-only sequences that carried no quality scores. Libraries were prepared by immunoSEQ multiplex PCR; TCRdb keeps only in-frame clonotypes and omits some of them. V and J calls and clone size are given by that table; D and trimming were obtained from the DNA. The sample holds some 1,400,000 clones, roughly 95% seen once. The gene calls are TRBV9 and TRBJ1-3, with D unresolved. This clonotype was obtained from a man younger than 45 in good health. What was sequenced was naive CD4+ T cells sorted from blood. Stated subset: CD45RA+ positively selected. For the CDR3, the DNA is TGTGCCAGCAGCGTAGCACAGGGAAACACCATATATTTT. As protein: CASSVAQGNTIYF.